This is a list of T cell receptor beta chains from one sample in a study of T-cell reconstitution after alpha-beta-depleted transplantation in children. TCRdb redid the calling of the PCR reads with MiXCR, one entry per CDR3 protein. The data show 140,000 to 150,000 distinct CDR3 sequences, around 10% seen once. Sequencing used PBMCs, mostly from graft donor cells, obtained 180 days after TCRalphabeta/CD19-depleted stem cell transplant. These receptors were obtained from a female patient aged 2 to 10 who had a stem cell transplant for congenital amegakaryocytic thrombocytopenia, so the T cells may come from the graft donor. CDR3s include the opening cysteine and the closing phenylalanine or tryptophan. The D gene is left open where the match is weak. Not all rows give a size; the values are once, few, many and, for expanded clones, a class.

>NA|TRBV16|many|TRBJ2-1
CASSPWGRANEQFF
TGTGCCAGCAGCCCCTGGGGCAGGGCAAACGAGCAGTTCTTC
>NA|TRBV30|NA|TRBJ1-5
CAWSTSGNQPQHF
TGTGCCTGGAGTACTTCGGGAAATCAGCCCCAGCATTTT
>NA|TRBV12-3/TRBV12-4|many|TRBJ2-2
CASMTGELFF
TGTGCCAGCATGACCGGGGAGCTGTTTTTT
>NA|TRBV6-1|few|TRBJ1-6
CASSGQVRNSPLHF
TGTGCCAGCAGTGGGCAGGTTAGAAATTCACCCCTCCACTTT
>NA|TRBV20-1|many|TRBJ1-1
CSATTGTANTEAFF
TGCAGTGCTACCACAGGGACTGCGAACACTGAAGCTTTCTTT
>NA|TRBV20-1|few|TRBJ2-5
CSARDPPNGAQYF
TGCAGTGCTAGAGATCCCCCAAATGGCGCCCAGTACTTC
>NA|TRBV29-1|NA|TRBJ2-3
CSVEDFNRVPDTQYF
TGCAGCGTTGAAGATTTTAACAGGGTCCCCGATACGCAGTATTTT
>NA|TRBV5-1|few|TRBJ1-2
CASSLAIPRVNGYTF
TGCGCCAGCAGCTTGGCCATCCCCAGGGTGAATGGCTACACCTTC
>NA|TRBV7-2|many|TRBJ1-4
CASSLPLARGYEKLFF
TGTGCCAGCAGCTTACCCCTGGCTAGGGGGTATGAAAAACTGTTTTTT
>NA|TRBV5-4|many|TRBJ2-3
CASSPGLGVTDTQYF
TGTGCCAGCAGCCCGGGCCTGGGGGTCACAGATACGCAGTATTTT
>NA|TRBV5-1|many|TRBJ2-7
CASSSLSSYEQYF
TGCGCCAGCAGCTCTCTTAGCTCCTACGAGCAGTACTTC
>TRBD2|TRBV30|NA|TRBJ2-3
CAWSVPTSGRADTQYF
TGTGCCTGGAGTGTTCCGACTAGCGGGAGGGCAGATACGCAGTATTTT
>NA|TRBV5-1|NA|TRBJ2-6
CASSLSSKTPYSGANVLTF
TGCGCCAGCAGCTTGTCGTCCAAGACACCTTACTCTGGGGCCAACGTCCTGACTTTC
>NA|TRBV6-5|few|TRBJ2-1
CASSYVPASYNEQFF
TGTGCCAGCAGTTACGTGCCAGCCTCCTACAATGAGCAGTTCTTC
>TRBD1|TRBV10-3|few|TRBJ2-4
CAISDQTGYSQYF
TGTGCCATCAGTGACCAGACAGGGTACAGTCAGTACTTC
>NA|TRBV5-4|many|TRBJ2-5
CASSLGPQETQYF
TGTGCCAGCAGCCTTGGACCCCAAGAGACCCAGTACTTC
>NA|TRBV4-2|many|TRBJ2-2
CASSQDPLNTGELFF
TGTGCCAGCAGCCAAGACCCACTAAACACCGGGGAGCTGTTTTTT
>TRBD1|TRBV7-2|NA|TRBJ2-6
CASSRTGGSSGANVLTF
TGTGCCAGCAGCCGGACAGGGGGTAGCTCTGGGGCCAACGTCCTGACTTTC
>TRBD2|TRBV20-1|many|TRBJ2-7
CSARGQLPAGEREQYF
TGCAGTGCTAGAGGCCAGCTTCCAGCGGGAGAGAGGGAGCAGTACTTC
>NA|TRBV5-1|many|TRBJ1-5
CASSLGTEQPQHF
TGCGCCAGCAGCTTGGGGACGGAGCAGCCCCAGCATTTT
>TRBD2|TRBV5-1|many|TRBJ2-3
CASSLVLAGATDTQYF
TGCGCCAGCAGCTTGGTTCTAGCGGGGGCCACAGATACGCAGTATTTT
>NA|TRBV20-1|many|TRBJ1-5
CSARDRRVRNQPQHF
TGCAGTGCTAGAGATCGTAGGGTTCGAAATCAGCCCCAGCATTTT
>NA|TRBV10-3|many|TRBJ2-3
CAISERAPTDTQYF
TGTGCCATCAGTGAGAGGGCACCCACAGATACGCAGTATTTT
>NA|TRBV18|NA|TRBJ2-7
CASSPPFLGEQYF
TGTGCCAGCTCACCACCATTCCTTGGCGAGCAGTACTTC
>NA|TRBV6-5|many|TRBJ2-7
CASSSYEGYYEQYF
TGTGCCAGCAGTTCTTACGAAGGATACTACGAGCAGTACTTC
>NA|TRBV20-1|many|TRBJ1-2
CSAKGDGYIGGYTF
TGCAGTGCTAAGGGGGACGGCTATATTGGGGGCTACACCTTC
>NA|TRBV11-2|few|TRBJ1-5
CASSLDWGNQPQHF
TGTGCCAGCAGCTTAGATTGGGGAAATCAGCCCCAGCATTTT
>TRBD1|TRBV6-2/TRBV6-3|few|TRBJ1-4
CASRWNGQGDEKLFF
TGTGCCAGCAGATGGAACGGACAGGGGGACGAAAAACTGTTTTTT
>NA|TRBV5-1|many|TRBJ1-3
CASSLVGSDSGNTIYF
TGCGCCAGCAGCTTGGTAGGCTCAGACTCTGGAAACACCATATATTTT
>NA|TRBV4-1|NA|TRBJ1-5
CASSPGGVGNQPQHF
TGCGCCAGCAGCCCCGGGGGGGTGGGGAATCAGCCCCAGCATTTT
>NA|TRBV6-2/TRBV6-3|many|TRBJ2-1
CASSSTGREQFF
TGTGCCAGCAGTTCTACGGGGAGAGAGCAGTTCTTC
>NA|TRBV20-1|NA|TRBJ2-5
CSARGAVETQYF
TGCAGTGCCAGGGGGGCCGTGGAGACCCAGTACTTC
>NA|TRBV6-1|many|TRBJ1-2
CASSLQGNYGYTF
TGTGCCAGCAGCCTTCAGGGTAACTATGGCTACACCTTC
>NA|TRBV12-3/TRBV12-4|many|TRBJ2-1
CASSFPGVSSYNEQFF
TGTGCCAGCAGCTTCCCGGGCGTGAGCTCCTACAATGAGCAGTTCTTC
>TRBD2|TRBV10-3|few|TRBJ2-1
CAISETKPFQAGGEFF
TGTGCCATCAGTGAGACGAAACCTTTCCAGGCGGGAGGGGAGTTCTTC
>TRBD2|TRBV5-1|many|TRBJ2-4
CASSGSASGTKNIQYF
TGCGCCAGCAGCGGCAGCGCTAGCGGGACCAAAAACATTCAGTACTTC
>NA|TRBV7-9|NA|TRBJ2-3
CASSLTRPHTYTQYF
TGTGCCAGCAGCTTAACGAGGCCCCACACATATACGCAGTATTTT
>TRBD1|TRBV30|NA|TRBJ1-2
CAWTGGAHYGYTF
TGTGCCTGGACAGGGGGCGCGCACTATGGCTACACCTTC
>NA|TRBV7-8|many|TRBJ1-5
CADWQGRQPQHF
TGCGCTGACTGGCAGGGCAGGCAGCCCCAGCATTTT
>NA|TRBV16|many|TRBJ1-5
CASSQFPSPQHF
TGTGCCAGCAGCCAATTTCCTTCGCCCCAGCATTTT
>NA|TRBV20-1|many|TRBJ2-1
CSADLRRGSGNEQFF
TGCAGTGCTGACCTCCGGAGGGGATCGGGCAATGAGCAGTTCTTC
>NA|TRBV3-1|many|TRBJ2-7
CASSRLRSYEQYF
TGTGCCAGCAGCCGACTCAGGTCCTACGAGCAGTACTTC
>NA|TRBV11-1|few|TRBJ2-4
CASSSVGMDIQYF
TGTGCCAGCAGCTCGGTGGGGATGGACATTCAGTACTTC
>NA|TRBV10-3|many|TRBJ2-7
CAISEAGIDYEQYF
TGTGCCATCAGTGAAGCCGGGATCGACTACGAGCAGTACTTC
>NA|TRBV5-1|many|TRBJ2-7
CASSLESEQYF
TGCGCCAGCAGCTTGGAGTCAGAGCAGTACTTC
>TRBD2|TRBV18|many|TRBJ2-3
CASSSRTASGISDTQYF
TGTGCCAGCTCATCACGGACGGCTAGCGGGATATCAGATACGCAGTATTTT
>NA|TRBV9|NA|TRBJ2-1
CAREYNEQFF
TGTGCCAGAGAGTACAATGAGCAGTTCTTC
>NA|TRBV12-3/TRBV12-4|many|TRBJ2-2
CASSLAIGRRELFF
TGTGCCAGCAGTTTAGCGATAGGTAGACGGGAGCTGTTTTTT
>NA|TRBV12-3/TRBV12-4|many|TRBJ1-1
CASSLRLHEAFF
TGTGCCAGCAGTTTGCGGCTCCACGAAGCTTTCTTT
>NA|TRBV7-2|few|TRBJ2-1
CASSLARNTDEQFF
TGTGCCAGCAGCTTAGCCCGTAACACGGATGAGCAGTTCTTC
>TRBD2|TRBV12-3/TRBV12-4|NA|TRBJ2-1
CASSLRLDGRRVNEQFF
TGTGCCAGCAGTTTAAGACTGGACGGGAGGCGGGTCAATGAGCAGTTCTTC
>TRBD1|TRBV3-1|NA|TRBJ1-2
CASSQDRQGLPHRYGYTF
TGTGCCAGCAGCCAAGATCGACAGGGGCTCCCCCACCGCTATGGCTACACCTTC
>NA|TRBV12-3/TRBV12-4|many|TRBJ2-7
CASSRPIAGNSYEQYF
TGTGCCAGCAGTCGCCCCATTGCCGGGAACTCCTACGAGCAGTACTTC